Each of the 20 T cell receptor beta chains below was sequenced from the same sample in a study of glioma-infiltrating T cells after dendritic cell vaccination. TCRdb's copy holds only in-frame clones and misses some; the assay was immunoSEQ multiplex PCR. The sample contains fewer than 50,000 clones, approximately 85% of which appear only once. Sequencing used blood, obtained before dendritic cell vaccination. The source is a human donor with glioblastoma.

This rearrangement joins TRBV5-4 to TRBJ1-2, with 8 nucleotides matching TRBD1. The V segment lost 4 bases and the J segment 3 bases; nucleotides outside the gene matches: 14. The CDR3 is made up of 17 amino acids. Germline V gene data show CDR1 as SGHNT and CDR2 as YYREEE (reference sequence). DNA for the CDR3: TGTGCCAGCAGCCCTATTATCTCGGACAGGGCAGACTATGGCTACACCTTC. This sequence encodes CASSPIISDRADYGYTF.

The chain couples TRBV7-2 to TRBJ1-2; D is perhaps TRBD1 (5 bases). Per germline, CDR1 SGHTA and CDR2 FQGNSA. V lost 2 bases to trimming and J lost 5 bases, with 15 bases between them. The CDR3 sequence is 15 residues long. The DNA of the CDR3 is TGTGCCAGCAGCTTACAATCGCAGGGAGGATATGGCTACACCTTC. Translated: CASSLQSQGGYGYTF.

The chain uses TRBV6-5 and TRBJ2-5, with 7 bases lining up with TRBD1. The germline V gene has CDR1 MNHEY and CDR2 SVGAGI. The junction had 6 bases not matched to a gene; V was cut back by 1 base and J by 4 bases. The CDR3 loop spans 15 amino acids. This CDR3 reads CASSYFPTGRETQYF. The CDR3 DNA reads as TGTGCCAGCAGTTACTTTCCGACAGGGAGAGAGACCCAGTACTTC.

This clone was observed a handful of times. This chain uses TRBV5-1 with TRBJ1-1; TRBD1 matches 9 bases. Germline assignment: CDR1 SGHRS and CDR2 YFSETQ. The CDR3 length is 15 residues. J was trimmed by 8 bases and V by 0 bases; bases with no gene match: 8. CDR3 region: CASSLAGTGPLEAFF. As DNA, the CDR3 is TGCGCCAGCAGCTTGGCCGGGACAGGGCCTTTAGAAGCTTTCTTT.

This chain uses TRBV20-1 with TRBJ1-1; D gene uncertain. Germline V gene sequence: CDR1 DFQATT, CDR2 SNEGSKA (reference sequence). The CDR3 runs 11 residues. Trimming pared 7 bases from V and 0 bases from J, leaving 6 bases between. The CDR3 coding sequence is TGCAGTGGCCGGGTGAACACTGAAGCTTTCTTT. This codes for CSGRVNTEAFF.

This clone was detected a few times. The same CDR3 arises from other DNA sequences in this sample as well. V and J are TRBV5-4 and TRBJ1-4; TRBD1 matches at 10 bases. V was clipped by 4 bases and J by 7 bases; unmatched bases: 4. The CDR3 loop spans 14 amino acids. In germline, CDR1 is SGHNT, CDR2 YYREEE (reference sequence). The CDR3 nucleotides read TGTGCCAGCAGCCGGGACAGGGGAAGTGAAAAACTGTTTTTT. Translating gives CASSRDRGSEKLFF.

The CDR3 is CASMGTGGSVTQYF. The CDR3 DNA reads as TGCGCCAGCATGGGAACAGGGGGCTCGGTTACGCAGTATTTT. The gene calls are TRBV5-1 and TRBJ2-3, with 9 bases matching TRBD1. With 6 bases clipped from V and 8 bases from J, the junction kept 10 bases outside the gene matches. The CDR3 sequence is 14 residues long. Germline lookup yields CDR1 SGHRS and CDR2 YFSETQ.

This chain uses TRBV14 with TRBJ1-2; no clear D gene. V lost 0 bases and J 2 bases, leaving 10 bases between the germline ends. CDR1 is SGHDN and CDR2 is FVKESK in the germline V gene. This CDR3 is 15 amino acids long. CDR3 sequence: CASSQDWASNYGYTF. CDR3 nucleotides: TGTGCCAGCAGCCAAGATTGGGCGTCGAACTATGGCTACACCTTC.

The chain recombines TRBV4-3 with TRBJ1-2; D uncertain. The V gene's germline CDR1 is LGHNA and CDR2 YSLEER. The CDR3 length is 16 residues. Trimming removed 0 bases at V and 7 bases at J, with 18 bases between. CDR3 amino acids: CASSQDPGILIGGYTF. The CDR3 DNA follows: TGCGCCAGCAGCCAAGATCCGGGGATACTAATCGGTGGCTACACCTTC.

The rearrangement joins TRBV19 to TRBJ2-2; possible D gene TRBD1, 6 bases. The CDR3 totals 16 residues. Germline V gene lookup returns CDR1 LNHDA and CDR2 SQIVND (reference sequence). Trimming took 6 bases from V and 0 from J, leaving 14 bases between them. The CDR3 sequence is CASSLRGSANTGELFF. CDR3 DNA: TGTGCCAGTAGCCTCAGGGGATCGGCGAACACCGGGGAGCTGTTTTTT. The full variable domain, completed using reference TRBV19 and TRBJ2-2, is DGGITQSPKYLFRKEGQNVTLSCEQNLNHDAMYWYRQDPGQGLRLIYYSQIVNDFQKGDIAEGYSVSREKKESFPLTVTSAQKNPTAFYLCASSLRGSANTGELFFGEGSRLTVL.

The chain couples TRBV7-9 to TRBJ2-7; possibly TRBD2 for D (5 bases). CDR3 length equals 11 residues. Per the germline V gene, CDR1 is SEHNR and CDR2 is FQNEAQ (reference sequence). V lost 8 bases and J 7 bases, leaving 12 bases between the germline ends. CDR3 sequence: CASAGMGEQYF. The CDR3 DNA is TGTGCCAGCGCCGGGATGGGGGAGCAGTACTTC.

This rearrangement joins TRBV11-3 to TRBJ2-1; 8 nucleotides match TRBD2. CDR1 and CDR2 (germline): SGHNT, YENEEA. CDR3 length equals 16 residues. V lost 1 base and J lost 6; bases outside the gene matches: 8. The CDR3 here is CASSLGGGGTINEQFF. As DNA, the CDR3 is TGTGCCAGCAGCTTAGGGGGCGGGGGGACGATCAATGAGCAGTTCTTC.

The chain employs TRBV11-3 and TRBJ1-2; D not certain. V was clipped by 1 base and J by 7 bases, with 19 bases between them. The CDR3 runs to 16 residues. The germline gives CDR1 SGHNT, CDR2 YENEEA. In nucleotides, the CDR3 is TGTGCCAGCAGCTTAGCGCCGTCTACGTTACCCACTGGCTACACCTTC. Its translation is CASSLAPSTLPTGYTF.

The chain employs TRBV11-2 and TRBJ1-3; D not certain. Between the trimmed V and J ends, which lost 0 bases and 4 bases, there was a span of 7 bases. This CDR3 spans 14 amino acids. Germline-derived CDR1 and CDR2 are SGHAT and FQNNGV. DNA of the CDR3: TGTGCCAGCAGCTTAGATGTTCAGGGAAACACCATATATTTT. Encoded protein: CASSLDVQGNTIYF. The entire variable domain, with the rest obtained from reference TRBV11-2 and TRBJ1-3, is as follows: EAGVAQSPRYKIIEKRQSVAFWCNPISGHATLYWYQQILGQGPKLLIQFQNNGVVDDSQLPKDRFSAERLKGVDSTLKIQPAKLEDSAVYLCASSLDVQGNTIYFGEGSWLTVV.

This clone showed up just a few times. This sequence joins TRBV7-8 and TRBJ2-3; 8 nucleotides align to TRBD1. The germline V gene has CDR1 SGHVS and CDR2 FQNEAQ. V trimming: 5 bases; J trimming: 2 bases; junction bases outside the gene matches: 9. The CDR3 has 16 amino acids. The CDR3 reads CASSLRDRQPTDTQYF. The CDR3 DNA reads as TGTGCCAGCAGCCTCCGGGACAGGCAACCCACAGATACGCAGTATTTT. The full variable domain, rest sourced from reference TRBV7-8 and TRBJ2-3, is GAGVSQSPRYKVAKRGQDVALRCDPISGHVSLFWYQQALGQGPEFLTYFQNEAQLDKSGLPSDRFFAERPEGSVSTLKIQRTQQEDSAVYLCASSLRDRQPTDTQYFGPGTRLTVL.

This chain uses TRBV19 with TRBJ2-7; D is uncertain. The CDR3 is made up of 13 amino acids. Germline CDR1 reads LNHDA; CDR2 reads SQIVND (reference sequence). Trimming took off 6 bases at V and 7 bases at J, with 16 bases between the two ends. The CDR3 protein is CASRLSRGEEQYF. CDR3 in DNA: TGTGCCAGTAGACTGTCCCGCGGCGAGGAGCAGTACTTC. Full variable domain (outside the CDR3, taken from reference TRBV19 and TRBJ2-7): DGGITQSPKYLFRKEGQNVTLSCEQNLNHDAMYWYRQDPGQGLRLIYYSQIVNDFQKGDIAEGYSVSREKKESFPLTVTSAQKNPTAFYLCASRLSRGEEQYFGPGTRLTVT.

The table lists this clone with a count of one. V gene TRBV29-1 combines with J gene TRBJ2-1; weak D call: TRBD2 (6 bases). CDR1 is SQVTM and CDR2 is ANQGSEA in the germline V gene. Trimming removed 4 bases from V and 1 base from J, with 11 bases in between. This CDR3 is 14 amino acids long. The DNA for the CDR3 is TGCAGCGTTGGCGGAGGAGGGTCCTACAATGAGCAGTTCTTC. Translation: CSVGGGGSYNEQFF.

The genes are TRBV11-2 and TRBJ2-1, with TRBD2 as a possible D gene (7 bases). Germline CDR1 SGHAT, CDR2 FQNNGV. Trimming took off 2 bases at V and 3 bases at J, with 11 bases between the two ends. This CDR3 region has 15 residues. Here the CDR3 DNA reads TGTGCCAGCAGCTTATTAGGGGGGGGCTACAATGAGCAGTTCTTC. Translating gives CASSLLGGGYNEQFF.

The genes are TRBV5-4 and TRBJ1-1; 8 bases line up with TRBD1. The CDR3 sequence is 17 residues long. V dropped 0 bases and J dropped 7; count of bases not matched to a gene: 14. Per the germline V gene, CDR1 is SGHNT and CDR2 is YYREEE (reference sequence). CDR3 DNA sequence: TGTGCCAGCAGCTTGGGGACTGGGGGGCAGGGGGCAGGTGAAGCTTTCTTT. This translates into CASSLGTGGQGAGEAFF.

This chain joins TRBV6-1 and TRBJ1-2; D gene unclear. Looked up from germline, CDR1 is MNHNS and CDR2 is SASEGT. V was pared by 1 base and J by 9 bases, with 15 bases between. This CDR3 comprises 14 residues. The CDR3 DNA is TGTGCCAGCAGTGAAGGGGGAGGCGGCAATAGCTACACCTTC. Translating gives CASSEGGGGNSYTF.